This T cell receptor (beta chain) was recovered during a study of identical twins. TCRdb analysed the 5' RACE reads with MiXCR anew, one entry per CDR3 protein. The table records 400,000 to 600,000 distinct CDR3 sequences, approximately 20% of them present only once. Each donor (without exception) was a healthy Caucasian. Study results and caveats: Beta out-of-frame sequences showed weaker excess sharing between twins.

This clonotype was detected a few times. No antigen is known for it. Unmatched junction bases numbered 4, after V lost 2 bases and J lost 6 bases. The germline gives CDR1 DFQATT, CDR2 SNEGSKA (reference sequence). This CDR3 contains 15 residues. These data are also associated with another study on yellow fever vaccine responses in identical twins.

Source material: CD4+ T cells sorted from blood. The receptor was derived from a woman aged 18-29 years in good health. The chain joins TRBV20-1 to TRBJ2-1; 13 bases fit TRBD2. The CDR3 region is CSARPGTSGVNEQFF. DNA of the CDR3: TGCAGTGCTAGACCCGGGACTAGCGGGGTCAATGAGCAGTTCTTC.